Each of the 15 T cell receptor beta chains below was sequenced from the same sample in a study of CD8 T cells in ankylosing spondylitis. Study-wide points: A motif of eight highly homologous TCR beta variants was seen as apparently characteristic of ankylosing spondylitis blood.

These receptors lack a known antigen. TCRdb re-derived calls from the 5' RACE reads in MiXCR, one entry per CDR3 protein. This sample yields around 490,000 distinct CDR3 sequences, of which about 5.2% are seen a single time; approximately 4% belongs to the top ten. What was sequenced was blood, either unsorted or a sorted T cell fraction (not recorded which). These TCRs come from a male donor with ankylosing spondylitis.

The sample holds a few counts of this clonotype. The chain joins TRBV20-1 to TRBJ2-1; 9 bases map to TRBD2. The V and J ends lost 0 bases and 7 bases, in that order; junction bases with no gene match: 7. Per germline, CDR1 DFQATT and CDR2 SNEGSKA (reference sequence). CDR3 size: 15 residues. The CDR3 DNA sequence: TGCAGTGCTAGAGACGCGGGAGGGTGGGTAAATGAGCAGTTCTTC. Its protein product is CSARDAGGWVNEQFF.

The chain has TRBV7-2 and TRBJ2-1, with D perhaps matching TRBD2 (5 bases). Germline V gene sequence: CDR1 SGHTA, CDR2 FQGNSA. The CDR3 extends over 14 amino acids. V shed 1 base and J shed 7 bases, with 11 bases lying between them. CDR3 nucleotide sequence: TGTGCCAGCAGCTTAGTCCGGGCGGGTAATGAGCAGTTCTTC. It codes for CASSLVRAGNEQFF.

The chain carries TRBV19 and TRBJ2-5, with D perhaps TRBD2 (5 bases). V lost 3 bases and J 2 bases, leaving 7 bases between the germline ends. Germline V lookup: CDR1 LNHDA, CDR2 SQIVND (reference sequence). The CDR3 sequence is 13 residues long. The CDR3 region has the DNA TGTGCCAGTAGTATTCGAGGGCAAGAGACCCAGTACTTC. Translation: CASSIRGQETQYF. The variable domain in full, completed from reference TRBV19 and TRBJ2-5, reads DGGITQSPKYLFRKEGQNVTLSCEQNLNHDAMYWYRQDPGQGLRLIYYSQIVNDFQKGDIAEGYSVSREKKESFPLTVTSAQKNPTAFYLCASSIRGQETQYFGPGTRLLVL.

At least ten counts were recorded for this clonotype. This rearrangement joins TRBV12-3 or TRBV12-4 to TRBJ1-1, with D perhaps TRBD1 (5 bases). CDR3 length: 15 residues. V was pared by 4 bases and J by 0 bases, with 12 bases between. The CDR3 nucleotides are TGTGCCAGCAGTTGGTGGGTGGGGGTGAACACTGAAGCTTTCTTT. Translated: CASSWWVGVNTEAFF.

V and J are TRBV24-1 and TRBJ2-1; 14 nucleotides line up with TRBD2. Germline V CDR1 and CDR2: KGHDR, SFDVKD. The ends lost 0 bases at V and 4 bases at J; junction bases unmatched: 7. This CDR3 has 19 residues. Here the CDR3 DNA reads TGTGCCACCAGTGATTTGCCGGGACTAGCGGGAGTAGGGTACAATGAGCAGTTCTTC. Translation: CATSDLPGLAGVGYNEQFF.

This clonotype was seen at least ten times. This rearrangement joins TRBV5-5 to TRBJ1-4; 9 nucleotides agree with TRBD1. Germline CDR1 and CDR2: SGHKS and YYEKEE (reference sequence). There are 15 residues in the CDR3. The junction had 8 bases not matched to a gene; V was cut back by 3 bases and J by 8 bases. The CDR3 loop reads CASSSPGQGLEKLFF. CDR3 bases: TGTGCCAGCAGCTCCCCGGGACAGGGTCTAGAAAAACTGTTTTTT.

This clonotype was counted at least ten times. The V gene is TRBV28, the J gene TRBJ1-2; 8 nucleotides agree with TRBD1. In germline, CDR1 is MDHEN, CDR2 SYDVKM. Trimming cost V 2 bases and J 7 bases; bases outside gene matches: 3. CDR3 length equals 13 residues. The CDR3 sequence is CASSLQDRAGYTF. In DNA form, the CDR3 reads TGTGCCAGCAGTTTACAGGACAGGGCTGGCTACACCTTC.

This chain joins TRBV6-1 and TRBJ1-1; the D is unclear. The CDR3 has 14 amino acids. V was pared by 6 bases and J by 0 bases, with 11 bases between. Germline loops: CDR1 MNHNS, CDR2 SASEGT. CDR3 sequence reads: CASRKNYLNTEAFF. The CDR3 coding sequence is TGTGCCAGCAGGAAGAACTACCTGAACACTGAAGCTTTCTTT.

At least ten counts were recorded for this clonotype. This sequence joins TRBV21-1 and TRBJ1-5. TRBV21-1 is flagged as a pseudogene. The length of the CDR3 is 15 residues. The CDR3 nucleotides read TGTGCCAGCAGCAAAATTATGGACTGCAATCAGCCCCAGCATTTT. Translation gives CASSKIMDCNQPQHF.

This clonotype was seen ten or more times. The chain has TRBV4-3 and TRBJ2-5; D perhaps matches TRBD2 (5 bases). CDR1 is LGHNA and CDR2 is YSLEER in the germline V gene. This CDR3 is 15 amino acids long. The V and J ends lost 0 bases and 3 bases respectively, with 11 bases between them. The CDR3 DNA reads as TGCGCCAGCAGCCAAGAGAGGCGAGCGGAAGAGACCCAGTACTTC. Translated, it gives CASSQERRAEETQYF.

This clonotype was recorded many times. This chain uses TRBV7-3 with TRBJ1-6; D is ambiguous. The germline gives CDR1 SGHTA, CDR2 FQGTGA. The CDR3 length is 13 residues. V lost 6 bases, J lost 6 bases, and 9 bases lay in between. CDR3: CASSSEFNSPLHF. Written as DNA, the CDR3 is TGTGCCAGCAGTTCGGAGTTTAATTCACCCCTCCACTTT.

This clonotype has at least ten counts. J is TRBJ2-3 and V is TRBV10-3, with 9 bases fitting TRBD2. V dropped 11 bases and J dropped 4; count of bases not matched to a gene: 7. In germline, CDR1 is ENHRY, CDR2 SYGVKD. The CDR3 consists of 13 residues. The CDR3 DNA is TGTGCCGTCGGGACTAGCCATGCAGATACGCAGTATTTT. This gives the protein CAVGTSHADTQYF.

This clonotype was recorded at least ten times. The CDR3 region is CASSSRLAETQYF. In nucleotides, the CDR3 is TGCGCCAGCAGCTCCCGCCTAGCAGAGACCCAGTACTTC. The chain couples TRBV5-1 to TRBJ2-5, with TRBD2 as a possible D gene (5 bases). Trimming took off 3 bases at V and 4 bases at J, with 10 bases between the two ends. The CDR3 is 13 residues long. Germline V lookup: CDR1 SGHRS, CDR2 YFSETQ.

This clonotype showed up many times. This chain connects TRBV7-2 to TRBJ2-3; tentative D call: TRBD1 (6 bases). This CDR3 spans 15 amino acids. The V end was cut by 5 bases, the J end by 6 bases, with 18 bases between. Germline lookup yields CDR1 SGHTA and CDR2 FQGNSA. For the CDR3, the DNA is TGTGCCAGCAGCCGAAGGGGGACCCGCCAGGATACGCAGTATTTT. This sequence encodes CASSRRGTRQDTQYF.

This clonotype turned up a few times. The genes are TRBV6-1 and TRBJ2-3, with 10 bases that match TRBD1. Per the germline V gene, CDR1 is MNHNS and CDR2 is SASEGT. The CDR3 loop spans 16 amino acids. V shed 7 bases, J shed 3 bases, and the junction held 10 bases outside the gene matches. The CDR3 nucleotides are TGTGCCAGCATTCCGCCGGGACAGGGGATAACAGATACGCAGTATTTT. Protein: CASIPPGQGITDTQYF.